The next 10 T cell receptor beta chains were all read from a single sample in a study of blood T cells in healthy people across ages. Primers used in a second PCR of roughly 6 to 11 cycles were a sample-barcoded 5' primer and a J-beta primer mix. TCRdb reprocessed the 5' RACE reads with MiXCR, giving one entry per CDR3 protein. The sample yields some 900,000 distinct CDR3 sequences, about 44% seen once. Material: blood. These receptors all come from a young man in good health.

The chain has TRBV20-1 and TRBJ2-5, with 12 nucleotides matching TRBD2. CDR3 length: 16 residues. Losses at the gene ends were 1 base for V and 4 bases for J; bases not matched to a gene: 7. Per germline, CDR1 DFQATT and CDR2 SNEGSKA (reference sequence). The CDR3 DNA reads TGCAGTGCTAGAGTAGCTAGCGGGGGGGCTGGAGAGACCCAGTACTTC. Its protein product is CSARVASGGAGETQYF.

This clonotype was detected a few times. This sequence joins TRBV7-2 and TRBJ1-2; D might be TRBD1 (6 bases). This CDR3 is 17 amino acids long. Deletions cut 5 bases from V and 4 bases from J, with 23 bases between. Germline CDR1 SGHTA, CDR2 FQGNSA. As DNA, the CDR3 is TGTGCCAGCAGCACAGAACGGTCTACCGCCAGGGGCTATGGCTACACCTTC. Translation: CASSTERSTARGYGYTF. Full variable domain (outside the CDR3, taken from reference TRBV7-2 and TRBJ1-2): GAGVSQSPSNKVTEKGKDVELRCDPISGHTALYWYRQSLGQGLEFLIYFQGNSAPDKSGLPSDRFSAERTGGSVSTLTIQRTQQEDSAVYLCASSTERSTARGYGYTFGSGTRLTVV.

The chain joins TRBV12-3 or TRBV12-4 to TRBJ2-3, with 7 bases identical to TRBD2. This CDR3 comprises 16 residues. J was trimmed by 5 bases and V by 6 bases; bases with no gene match: 14. The CDR3 DNA is TGTGCCAGCAGCTTCCCCCGGGGGGAGCGGGTAGATACGCAGTATTTT. Residues: CASSFPRGERVDTQYF.

The chain combines TRBV7-9 with TRBJ2-7; D unresolved. The DNA end is more similar to TRBJ2-5, so the J call may be wrong. The V gene's germline CDR1 is SEHNR and CDR2 FQNEAQ (reference sequence). The CDR3 totals 13 residues. The CDR3 is CASSLWSAETQYF. DNA of the CDR3: TGTGCCAGCAGCTTGTGGTCAGCTGAGACCCAGTACTTC.

The chain is built from TRBV21-1 and TRBJ2-4; the table's TRBD2 call for D was not verified on the DNA. TRBV21-1 is recorded as a pseudogene. This CDR3 region has 19 residues. CDR3 sequence (DNA): TGTGCCAGCAGCAAAGACATAGCGGGGGGTCAAACGTCGAAAAACATTCAGTACTTC. It yields the protein CASSKDIAGGQTSKNIQYF.

In its sample, this clonotype was seen a few times. J is TRBJ2-3 and V is TRBV20-1; 8 nucleotides line up with TRBD1. This CDR3 contains 16 residues. Germline V gene data show CDR1 as DFQATT and CDR2 as SNEGSKA (reference sequence). Trimming cost V 3 bases and J 5 bases; bases outside gene matches: 13. The CDR3 protein is CSASTRTGRRGDTQYF. CDR3 DNA sequence: TGCAGTGCTAGCACCCGGACAGGGAGAAGGGGAGATACGCAGTATTTT.

Concerning this clonotype itself: This may be a read error: a much more frequent sequence differs by one nucleotide. The chain carries TRBV7-2 and TRBJ2-3; no clear D. Germline V CDR1 and CDR2: SGHTA, FQGNSA. The CDR3 extends over 12 amino acids. The CDR3 sequence is CVSSPKVRTQYF. CDR3 DNA sequence: TGTGTCAGCAGCCCGAAAGTGAGGACGCAGTATTTT. The full variable domain, completed using reference TRBV7-2 and TRBJ2-3, is GAGVSQSPSNKVTEKGKDVELRCDPISGHTALYWYRQSLGQGLEFLIYFQGNSAPDKSGLPSDRFSAERTGGSVSTLTIQRTQQEDSAVYLCVSSPKVRTQYFGPGTRLTVL.

This sequence joins TRBV29-1 and TRBJ2-6, with D tentatively TRBD1 (5 bases). Germline assignment: CDR1 SQVTM and CDR2 ANQGSEA. The CDR3 loop spans 16 amino acids. The ends were cut back, 6 bases at V and 2 bases at J, with 17 bases in the middle. The CDR3 DNA reads TGCAGCGTGGAGACAGATTCCCTCCCTGGGGCCAACGTCCTGACTTTC. It yields the protein CSVETDSLPGANVLTF.

J is TRBJ2-3 and V is TRBV12-3 or TRBV12-4, with TRBD2 identical over 14 bases. This CDR3 region has 19 residues. The ends lost 4 bases at V and 1 base at J; junction bases unmatched: 10. The CDR3: CASSSTGTSGGGGTDTQYF. CDR3 nucleotides: TGTGCCAGCAGTTCAACCGGGACTAGCGGGGGAGGGGGCACAGATACGCAGTATTTT.

The chain joins TRBV2 to TRBJ1-2; weak D call: TRBD1 (5 bases). Germline assignment: CDR1 SNHLY and CDR2 FYNNEI. The CDR3 has 14 amino acids. The germline V and J ends were trimmed by 6 bases and 2 bases, with 13 bases remaining between them. CDR3 nucleotides: TGTGCCAGCAGCTCGGGACGGGGCAACTATGGCTACACCTTC. This sequence encodes CASSSGRGNYGYTF.